One T cell receptor beta chain is described in this entry. The CDR3 sequence is 14 residues long. V lost 2 bases and J lost 4, with 11 bases in between. CDR1 is MDHEN, CDR2 SYDVKM, per germline. The authors' processing: Researchers report that nucleated cell counts were estimated from reference gene primer amplification. Some clones are missing from TCRdb's copy, which holds only in-frame ones; the method was immunoSEQ multiplex PCR. That table is the source of V, J and clone size, and D and trimming were worked out from the DNA. The top ten hold under 3% of the sample, which has roughly 140,000 clones, 85% seen once. The sample originates from a study of blood T cell repertoires in COVID-19. Overall study context: There were acute and convalescent COVID-19 samples, and they came from the United States, Italy and Spain. In each case, the material was cDNA or gDNA derived from T cells, B-cell-depleted T cells, or PBMCs.

This receptor was obtained from a middle-aged woman with active or convalescent COVID-19. Material: peripheral blood. V usage is TRBV28 and J usage is TRBJ1-1, with D perhaps TRBD1 (5 bases). The CDR3 DNA sequence: TGTGCCAGCAGTTTAGGCAGGGTCGGCACTGAAGCTTTCTTT. It yields the protein CASSLGRVGTEAFF.